Listed here is a single TCR beta chain. What it binds is not known. The data originate from a study of response to subunit inactivated influenza vaccine. Using its own MiXCR run on the RT-PCR reads, TCRdb lists one record per CDR3 protein. This sample has approximately 500,000 distinct CDR3 sequences, with 10% to 15% found just once. Regarding the study as a whole: T cells newly recruited by each seasonal influenza vaccination are few, the authors suggested.

The CDR3 runs to 14 residues. CDR1 is SGHTA, CDR2 FQGNSA, per germline. The ends were cut back, 6 bases at V and 1 base at J, with 12 bases in the middle. The sample here was PBMCs from blood, taken 40 to 50 days after vaccination. J is TRBJ1-1 and V is TRBV7-2; no definite D call. The clonotype was recovered from a middle-aged man who received an inactivated influenza vaccine. The CDR3 sequence: CASRHGTKNTEAFF. The CDR3 region has the DNA TGTGCCAGCAGGCACGGCACAAAGAACACTGAAGCTTTCTTT.